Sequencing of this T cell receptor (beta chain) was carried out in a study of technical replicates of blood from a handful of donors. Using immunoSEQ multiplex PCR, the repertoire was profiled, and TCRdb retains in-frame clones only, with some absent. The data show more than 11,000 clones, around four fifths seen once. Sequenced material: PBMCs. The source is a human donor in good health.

As DNA, the CDR3 is TGTGCCAGCAGCTTCTCCGTGGGCCCCGAGCAGTTCTTC. Amino acids: CASSFSVGPEQFF. The chain is built from TRBV7-9 and TRBJ2-1; D ambiguous. The CDR3 loop spans 13 amino acids. The V gene's germline CDR1 is SEHNR and CDR2 FQNEAQ (reference sequence). V lost 3 bases and J 10 bases, leaving 13 bases between the germline ends.